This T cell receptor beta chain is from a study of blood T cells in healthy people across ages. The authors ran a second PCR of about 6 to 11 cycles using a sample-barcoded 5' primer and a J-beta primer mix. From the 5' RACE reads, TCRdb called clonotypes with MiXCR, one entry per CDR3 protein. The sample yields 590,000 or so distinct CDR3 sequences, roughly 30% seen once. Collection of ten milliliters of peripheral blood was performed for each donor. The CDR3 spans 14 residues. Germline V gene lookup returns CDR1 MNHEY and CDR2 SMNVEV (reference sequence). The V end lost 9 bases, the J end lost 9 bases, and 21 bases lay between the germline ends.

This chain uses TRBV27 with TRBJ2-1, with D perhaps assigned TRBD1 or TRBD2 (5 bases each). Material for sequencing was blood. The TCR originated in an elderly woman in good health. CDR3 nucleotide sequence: TGTGCCAGTATGGGGCTAGCCACCTCGGGTGAGCAGTTCTTC. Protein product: CASMGLATSGEQFF.